One sample yielded the 20 T cell receptor beta chains listed below, sequenced in a study of patients and donors after allogeneic stem cell transplantation. TCRdb re-called the RT-PCR reads through MiXCR, storing one row per CDR3 protein. The sample includes 150,000 to 200,000 distinct CDR3 sequences, more than 20% of them seen just once. The sample comprised blood, either unsorted or a sorted T cell fraction (not recorded which). The source of these receptors is a human donor who was either an allogeneic HSCT recipient or a stem cell or donor lymphocyte infusion donor (not recorded which). It is not recorded whose cells these are; they may come from a transplant donor.

This clonotype has more than one count but fewer than ten. The rearrangement uses TRBV12-3 or TRBV12-4 and TRBJ1-2; TRBD1 matches at 9 bases. Trimming removed 3 bases from V and 6 bases from J; junction bases left unmatched: 5. This CDR3 has 14 residues. The CDR3 protein is CASSFGTGKNGYTF. CDR3 DNA sequence: TGTGCCAGCAGTTTTGGGACAGGGAAGAATGGCTACACCTTC.

The chain links TRBV20-1 to TRBJ2-3, with 12 bases that match TRBD2. Germline V lookup: CDR1 DFQATT, CDR2 SNEGSKA (reference sequence). Trimming took 1 base from V and 1 from J; bases not matched to a gene: 9. This CDR3 has 18 residues. Here the CDR3 DNA reads TGCAGTGCTAGAGGGACTAGCGGGATTCTAGAAGGCACAGATACGCAGTATTTT. Translating gives CSARGTSGILEGTDTQYF.

Many counts were recorded for this clonotype. CDR3 sequence (DNA): TGTGCCAGCAGTCCCCAGGGGAATAGCAATCAGCCCCAGCATTTT. Its translation: CASSPQGNSNQPQHF. The rearrangement links TRBV12-3 or TRBV12-4 to TRBJ1-5; TRBD1 might be the D (6 bases). V gave up 5 bases and J gave up 0 bases, with 11 bases separating them. This CDR3 has 15 residues.

This clonotype was seen only a few times. The genes are TRBV12-3 or TRBV12-4 and TRBJ1-4; perhaps TRBD1 as D (6 bases). Trimming left V 6 bases short and J 4 bases short, with 12 bases between. The CDR3 is made up of 14 amino acids. The CDR3: CASSAQGFNEKLFF. CDR3 in DNA: TGTGCCAGCAGCGCCCAGGGGTTTAATGAAAAACTGTTTTTT.

This chain links TRBV5-1 with TRBJ2-1, with D unclear. CDR1 and CDR2 (germline): SGHRS, YFSETQ. V gave up 5 bases and J gave up 7 bases, with 10 bases separating them. CDR3 size: 12 residues. CDR3 residues: CASRNGVNEQFF. The CDR3 region has the DNA TGCGCCAGCAGGAATGGGGTGAATGAGCAGTTCTTC.

The chain has TRBV5-1 and TRBJ2-3; D remains ambiguous. Germline values: CDR1 SGHRS, CDR2 YFSETQ. V lost 6 bases to trimming and J lost 12 bases, with 26 bases between them. The CDR3 covers 15 residues. CDR3 nucleotides: TGCGCCAGCACTCTATCCGGGCTCCCCTTTTCAGGCCAGTATTTT. As protein: CASTLSGLPFSGQYF.

The rearrangement joins TRBV5-1 to TRBJ2-6; D gene uncertain. Trimming pared 0 bases from V and 3 bases from J, leaving 7 bases between. The CDR3 has 15 amino acids. The germline V gene has CDR1 SGHRS and CDR2 YFSETQ. The CDR3, as DNA: TGCGCCAGCAGCTTGGAGCCTGGTGGGGCCAACGTCCTGACTTTC. This gives the protein CASSLEPGGANVLTF.

A note on this clonotype: The final CDR3 position lacks the conserved phenylalanine or tryptophan, pointing to a likely read error. The chain couples TRBV12-3 or TRBV12-4 to TRBJ2-3, with 13 bases lining up with TRBD2. V lost 3 bases to trimming and J lost 6 bases; unmatched junction nucleotides: 6. The CDR3 is 16 amino acids. CDR3 amino acids: CASSFTGTSGVDTQYL. CDR3 bases: TGTGCCAGCAGTTTTACCGGGACTAGCGGGGTGGATACGCAGTATTTG.

The chain uses TRBV7-2 and TRBJ1-2; tentatively, D is TRBD1 (6 bases). The CDR3 spans 18 residues. V was pared by 4 bases and J by 0 bases, with 21 bases between. CDR1 and CDR2 (germline): SGHTA, FQGNSA. The CDR3 coding sequence is TGTGCCAGCAGCTCGGAAAGAATCTTGACAGGCCCTAACTATGGCTACACCTTC. Its protein product is CASSSERILTGPNYGYTF.

A few counts support this clonotype. The V gene is TRBV10-3, the J gene TRBJ2-1, with TRBD2 matching 11 bases. Trimming removed 4 bases from V and 5 bases from J; junction bases left unmatched: 7. The CDR3 runs to 16 residues. Germline V gene lookup returns CDR1 ENHRY and CDR2 SYGVKD. Here the CDR3 reads CAISVSTSGIHNEQFF. The CDR3, as DNA: TGTGCCATCAGTGTGTCGACTAGCGGGATCCACAATGAGCAGTTCTTC.

The chain links TRBV20-1 to TRBJ2-7; 8 bases align to TRBD2. Germline-derived CDR1 and CDR2 are DFQATT and SNEGSKA (reference sequence). V shed 2 bases, J shed 2 bases, and the junction held 5 bases outside the gene matches. This CDR3 has 14 residues. The CDR3 protein is CSARPGGIPYEQYF. The CDR3 coding sequence is TGCAGTGCTAGACCGGGAGGGATTCCCTACGAGCAGTACTTC.

This clonotype was counted a few times. The CDR3 DNA sequence: TGCGCCAGCAGCTACTCAGGGAGATATGCAGGAAACACTGAAGCTTTCTTT. Amino acids: CASSYSGRYAGNTEAFF. The gene calls are TRBV5-1 and TRBJ1-1; D might be TRBD1 (5 bases). V gave up 3 bases and J gave up 2 bases, with 20 bases separating them. CDR1 and CDR2 (germline): SGHRS, YFSETQ. This CDR3 contains 17 residues.

The chain has TRBV20-1 and TRBJ2-3; 8 nucleotides agree with TRBD2. CDR3 size: 16 residues. V lost 2 bases and J lost 3; bases outside the gene matches: 10. Looked up from germline, CDR1 is DFQATT and CDR2 is SNEGSKA (reference sequence). The CDR3 coding sequence is TGCAGTGCTAGACTCCCACTAGCGGCCTATACAGATACGCAGTATTTT. This sequence encodes CSARLPLAAYTDTQYF.

The sample holds a few counts of this clonotype. The rearrangement links TRBV20-1 to TRBJ2-3; D perhaps matches TRBD2 (6 bases). The V gene's germline CDR1 is DFQATT and CDR2 SNEGSKA (reference sequence). This CDR3 has 13 residues. The V end lost 6 bases, the J end lost 4 bases, and 14 bases lay between the germline ends. CDR3 residues: CSALGAGPDTQYF. Here the CDR3 DNA reads TGCAGTGCCTTAGGCGCGGGGCCAGATACGCAGTATTTT.

This clonotype was recorded a few times. V is TRBV5-6 and J is TRBJ1-5; D is possibly TRBD1 (5 bases). In germline, CDR1 is SGHDT, CDR2 YYEEEE. The CDR3 totals 14 residues. V lost 2 bases to trimming and J lost 6 bases, with 12 bases between them. This CDR3 is CASSFTGGSQPQHF. The CDR3 DNA sequence: TGTGCCAGCAGCTTTACAGGAGGGAGTCAGCCCCAGCATTTT.

The table lists this clonotype with many counts. CDR3 region: CASSLQGDYGYTF. The CDR3, as DNA: TGTGCCAGCAGCTTGCAGGGCGACTATGGCTACACCTTC. This chain connects TRBV12-3 or TRBV12-4 to TRBJ1-2; TRBD1 is a possible D gene (5 bases). The V and J ends lost 6 bases and 3 bases respectively, with 11 bases between them. There are 13 residues in the CDR3.

This clonotype came up many times. The V call is TRBV5-1, the J call TRBJ1-1; D gene uncertain. In germline, CDR1 is SGHRS, CDR2 YFSETQ. CDR3 length equals 13 residues. Trimming pared 8 bases from V and 1 base from J, leaving 12 bases between. DNA for the CDR3: TGCGCCAGTAGCCGCCCCCAGAACACTGAAGCTTTCTTT. This translates into CASSRPQNTEAFF.

The chain joins TRBV9 to TRBJ1-1, with no clear D. The length of the CDR3 is 14 residues. Germline V lookup: CDR1 SGDLS, CDR2 YYNGEE. The germline V and J ends were trimmed by 3 bases and 0 bases, with 9 bases remaining between them. CDR3 protein: CASSEANMNTEAFF. The CDR3 DNA reads TGTGCCAGCAGCGAGGCTAATATGAACACTGAAGCTTTCTTT. Looking up the rest from reference TRBV9 and TRBJ1-1 gives the full variable domain: DSGVTQTPKHLITATGQRVTLRCSPRSGDLSVYWYQQSLDQGLQFLIQYYNGEERAKGNILERFSAQQFPDLHSELNLSSLELGDSALYFCASSEANMNTEAFFGQGTRLTVV.

The V and J genes are TRBV9 and TRBJ1-5; 8 positions agree with TRBD1. This CDR3 comprises 18 residues. The germline gives CDR1 SGDLS, CDR2 YYNGEE. J was trimmed by 5 bases and V by 0 bases; bases with no gene match: 13. The CDR3 is CASSVVGNGQGRDQPQHF. The CDR3 region has the DNA TGTGCCAGCAGCGTAGTCGGAAACGGACAGGGAAGGGATCAGCCCCAGCATTTT.

The V and J genes are TRBV6-2 or TRBV6-3 and TRBJ2-7; 7 bases align to TRBD1. This CDR3 is 14 amino acids long. The trim removed 5 bases at V and 2 bases at J, leaving 6 bases unmatched. Germline values: CDR1 MNHEY, CDR2 SVGEGT. The CDR3 sequence is CASSTRTGAYEQYF. CDR3 coding DNA: TGTGCCAGCAGTACTAGGACAGGCGCCTACGAGCAGTACTTC.